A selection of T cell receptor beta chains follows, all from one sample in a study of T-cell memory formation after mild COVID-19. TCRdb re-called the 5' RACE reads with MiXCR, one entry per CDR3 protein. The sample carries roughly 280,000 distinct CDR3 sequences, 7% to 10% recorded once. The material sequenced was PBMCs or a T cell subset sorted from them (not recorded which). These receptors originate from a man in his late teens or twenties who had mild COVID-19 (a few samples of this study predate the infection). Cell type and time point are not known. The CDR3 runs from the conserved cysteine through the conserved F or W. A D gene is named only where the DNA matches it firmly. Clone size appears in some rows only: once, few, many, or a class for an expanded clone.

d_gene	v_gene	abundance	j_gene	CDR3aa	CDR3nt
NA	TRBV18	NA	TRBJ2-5	CASSFARGAETQYF	TGTGCCAGCTCATTTGCCAGAGGAGCAGAGACCCAGTACTTC
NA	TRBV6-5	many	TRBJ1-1	CASSPGTEAFF	TGTGCCAGCAGCCCCGGGACTGAAGCTTTCTTT
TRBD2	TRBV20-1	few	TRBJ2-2	CSAVAGGNTGELFF	TGCAGTGCTGTAGCGGGGGGGAACACCGGGGAGCTGTTTTTT
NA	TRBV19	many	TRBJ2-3	CASSRGRDTQYF	TGTGCCAGTAGTCGAGGGAGAGATACGCAGTATTTT
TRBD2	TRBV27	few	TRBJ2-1	CASSSLLAGSSYNEQFF	TGTGCCAGCAGTTCGCTTCTAGCGGGAAGCTCCTACAATGAGCAGTTCTTC
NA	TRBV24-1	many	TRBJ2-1	CATSLTGGYNEQFF	TGTGCCACCAGTCTAACAGGCGGATACAATGAGCAGTTCTTC
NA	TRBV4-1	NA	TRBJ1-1	CASSQRPAGAPEAFF	TGCGCCAGCAGCCAACGCCCCGCGGGGGCCCCTGAAGCTTTCTTT
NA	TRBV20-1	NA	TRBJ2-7	CSAGGGSVGPSYEQYF	TGCAGTGCGGGGGGGGGCTCGGTTGGCCCATCCTACGAGCAGTACTTC
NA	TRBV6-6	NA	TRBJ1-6	CASSYGTTGKPLHF	TGTGCCAGCAGTTATGGGACAACCGGTAAACCCCTCCACTTT
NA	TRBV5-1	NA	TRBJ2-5	CASSWGLIQETQYF	TGCGCCAGCAGCTGGGGACTGATCCAAGAGACCCAGTACTTC
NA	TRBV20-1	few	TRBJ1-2	CSALPGPNYGYTF	TGCAGTGCTCTACCGGGCCCCAACTATGGCTACACCTTC
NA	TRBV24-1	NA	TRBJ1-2	CATSDFDFVGYTF	TGTGCCACCAGTGATTTCGATTTCGTCGGCTACACCTTC
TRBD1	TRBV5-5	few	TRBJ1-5	CASTTGDRNQPQHF	TGTGCCAGCACCACAGGGGACCGCAATCAGCCCCAGCATTTT
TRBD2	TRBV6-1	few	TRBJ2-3	CASSDYGGGASDTQYF	TGTGCCAGCAGTGACTATGGCGGGGGGGCCTCAGATACGCAGTATTTT
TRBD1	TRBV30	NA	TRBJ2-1	CAWSSRTGGPYNEQFF	TGTGCCTGGAGTTCCCGGACAGGGGGCCCCTACAATGAGCAGTTCTTC
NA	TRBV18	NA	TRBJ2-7	CASSPVGRRYEQYF	TGTGCCAGCTCACCAGTCGGGCGGCGGTACGAGCAGTACTTC
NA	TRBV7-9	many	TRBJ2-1	CASGRGHNEQFF	TGTGCCTCGGGTAGGGGTCACAATGAGCAGTTCTTC
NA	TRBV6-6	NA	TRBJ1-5	CASSYSRWGDQPQHF	TGTGCCAGCAGTTACTCAAGGTGGGGGGATCAGCCCCAGCATTTT
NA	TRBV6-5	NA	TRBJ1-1	CASRGVRTEAFF	TGTGCCAGCAGGGGGGTTCGAACTGAAGCTTTCTTT
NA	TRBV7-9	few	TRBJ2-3	CASSSADPQPSDTQYF	TGTGCCAGCAGCTCCGCGGACCCACAGCCCTCAGATACGCAGTATTTT
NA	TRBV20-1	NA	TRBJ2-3	CSASRADTQYF	TGCAGTGCTAGTCGGGCAGATACGCAGTATTTT
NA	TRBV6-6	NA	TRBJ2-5	CASYLGGNQETQYF	TGTGCCAGCTATCTAGGGGGGAATCAAGAGACCCAGTACTTC
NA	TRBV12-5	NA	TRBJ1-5	CASGFFLDLTPSDQPQHF	TGTGCTAGTGGTTTCTTTCTGGACCTGACCCCAAGTGATCAGCCCCAGCATTTT
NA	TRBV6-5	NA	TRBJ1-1	CASSPRTSTEAFF	TGTGCCAGCAGTCCCCGGACAAGCACTGAAGCTTTCTTT
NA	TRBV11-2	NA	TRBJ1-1	CASSLVRGANTEAFF	TGTGCCAGCAGCTTAGTTCGGGGGGCGAACACTGAAGCTTTCTTT
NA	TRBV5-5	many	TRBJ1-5	CASSPEWGPQPQHF	TGTGCCAGCAGCCCCGAGTGGGGGCCTCAGCCCCAGCATTTT
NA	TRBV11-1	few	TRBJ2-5	CASSLSQGELETQYF	TGTGCCAGCAGCTTATCCCAGGGAGAATTGGAGACCCAGTACTTC
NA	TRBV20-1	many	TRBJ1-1	CSAKPGQSNTEAFF	TGCAGTGCAAAACCGGGGCAGTCGAACACTGAAGCTTTCTTT
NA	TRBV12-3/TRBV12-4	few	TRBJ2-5	CASSERDEETQYF	TGTGCCAGCAGCGAGCGCGACGAAGAGACCCAGTACTTC
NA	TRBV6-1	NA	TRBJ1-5	CARSDNSNQPQHF	TGTGCCCGCAGTGACAACAGCAATCAGCCCCAGCATTTT
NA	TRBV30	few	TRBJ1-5	CAWSVADNQPQHF	TGTGCCTGGAGTGTCGCAGACAATCAGCCCCAGCATTTT
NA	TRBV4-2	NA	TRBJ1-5	CASSQDMGGNNQPQHF	TGTGCCAGCAGCCAAGATATGGGCGGGAACAATCAGCCCCAGCATTTT
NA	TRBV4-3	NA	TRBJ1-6	CASSQGGLYAPLHF	TGCGCCAGCAGCCAAGGTGGGCTGTATGCACCCCTCCACTTT
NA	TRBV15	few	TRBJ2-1	CATSTPDGLNEQFF	TGTGCCACCAGCACCCCAGACGGCCTGAATGAGCAGTTCTTC
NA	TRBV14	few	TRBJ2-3	CASSQPGSADTQYF	TGTGCCAGCAGCCAACCAGGGTCCGCAGATACGCAGTATTTT
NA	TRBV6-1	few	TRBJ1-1	CASSVPLTGTEAFF	TGTGCCAGCAGTGTTCCCTTAACGGGCACTGAAGCTTTCTTT
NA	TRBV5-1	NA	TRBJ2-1	CASSLGGTSVGYNEQFF	TGCGCCAGCAGCTTGGGGGGTACTAGTGTTGGCTACAATGAGCAGTTCTTC
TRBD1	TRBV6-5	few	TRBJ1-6	CASSLESGGLYNSPLHF	TGTGCCAGCAGTCTAGAATCAGGGGGCTTATATAATTCACCCCTCCACTTT
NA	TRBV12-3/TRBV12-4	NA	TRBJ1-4	CASTGGTRRTNEKLFF	TGTGCCAGCACGGGTGGCACGCGGCGGACTAATGAAAAACTGTTTTTT
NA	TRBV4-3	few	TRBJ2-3	CASSRDVNTDTQYF	TGCGCCAGCAGCCGGGACGTCAACACAGATACGCAGTATTTT
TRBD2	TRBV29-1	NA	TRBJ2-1	CSATGTSGYNEQFF	TGCAGTGCGACAGGGACTAGCGGGTACAATGAGCAGTTCTTC
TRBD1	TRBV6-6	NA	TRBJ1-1	CASSHDRGRAFF	TGTGCCAGCAGTCACGACAGGGGGCGTGCTTTCTTT
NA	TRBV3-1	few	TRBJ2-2	CASSTRDRNTGELFF	TGTGCCAGCAGCACCCGGGACCGTAACACCGGGGAGCTGTTTTTT
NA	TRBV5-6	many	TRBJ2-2	CASSLGHRSGELFF	TGTGCCAGCAGCTTGGGACACCGGTCCGGGGAGCTGTTTTTT
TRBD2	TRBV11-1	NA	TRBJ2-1	CASSLQPFAGGAAEQFF	TGTGCCAGCAGCTTGCAACCCTTTGCCGGGGGGGCGGCCGAGCAGTTCTTC
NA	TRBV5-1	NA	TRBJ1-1	CASSLAQAAGTEAFF	TGCGCCAGCAGCTTGGCCCAGGCGGCGGGCACTGAAGCTTTCTTT
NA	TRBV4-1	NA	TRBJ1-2	CASSQDGINYGYTF	TGCGCCAGCAGCCAAGACGGGATTAACTATGGCTACACCTTC
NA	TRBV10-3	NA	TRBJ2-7	CAIRREPPDEQYF	TGTGCCATCAGGAGGGAACCCCCCGACGAGCAGTACTTC
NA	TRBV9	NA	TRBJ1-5	CASSVDPGPGGQPQHF	TGTGCCAGCAGCGTAGATCCGGGTCCGGGAGGTCAGCCCCAGCATTTT
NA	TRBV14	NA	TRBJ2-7	CASSQDHNMGYEQYF	TGTGCCAGCAGCCAAGATCATAACATGGGTTACGAGCAGTACTTC
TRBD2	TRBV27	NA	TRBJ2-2	CASSLLAGVSTGELFF	TGTGCCAGCAGTTTATTAGCGGGGGTATCCACCGGGGAGCTGTTTTTT
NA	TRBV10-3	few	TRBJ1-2	CAISATGGNYGYTF	TGTGCCATCAGTGCGACAGGTGGCAACTATGGCTACACCTTC
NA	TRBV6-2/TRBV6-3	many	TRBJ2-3	CASSYSPSSDTQYF	TGTGCCAGCAGTTACTCGCCTAGCTCAGATACGCAGTATTTT